Listed below are T cell receptor beta chains from one sample, sequenced in a study of blood T cell repertoires in COVID-19. Sequencing used immunoSEQ multiplex PCR; TCRdb keeps in-frame clones, though not all of them. Of around 300,000 clones listed, 80% to 90% are singletons. The specimen was PBMCs or T cells enriched from blood (not recorded which). The source is a man aged 25-40 years who had recovered from COVID-19. CDR3s include the opening cysteine and the closing phenylalanine or tryptophan. The order of the fields is D gene, J gene, V gene, clone size, CDR3 DNA, CDR3 protein. A D gene is named only where the DNA matches it firmly. For some rows the clone size is stated as once, few or many, or as a class when expanded; others skip it.

>TRBD1|TRBJ2-1|TRBV27|-
TGTGCCAGCAGGCCCGCGGGACAGGCTTACAATGAGCAGTTCTTC
CASRPAGQAYNEQFF
>-|TRBJ1-3|TRBV6-5|-
TGTGCCAGCAGTTACCGCCGGAGCTCTGGAAACACCATATATTTT
CASSYRRSSGNTIYF
>TRBD2|TRBJ2-1|TRBV27|once
TGTGCCAGCAGTCCTCGACTAGCGGGGGGAAATGAGCAGTTCTTC
CASSPRLAGGNEQFF
>-|TRBJ2-3|TRBV2|-
TGTGCCAGCAGTATCTGGGGAGGCACAGATACGCAGTATTTT
CASSIWGGTDTQYF
>-|TRBJ2-1|TRBV3-1/TRBV3-2|-
TGTGCCAGCAGCCAAGATCCAGGGCACTACTACAATGAGCAGTTCTTC
CASSQDPGHYYNEQFF
>-|TRBJ1-1|TRBV5-1|-
TGCGCCAGCAGCTTGGTGTCCATGAACACTGAAGCTTTCTTT
CASSLVSMNTEAFF
>-|TRBJ2-7|TRBV3-1/TRBV3-2|-
TGTGCCAGCAGCCAAGGGACAAGAAGAGACGAGCAGTACTTC
CASSQGTRRDEQYF
>-|TRBJ2-3|TRBV11-1|-
TGTGCCAGCAGTCCCCCGGACAGTTATCGTACGCAGTATTTT
CASSPPDSYRTQYF
>TRBD1|TRBJ2-1|TRBV5-1|-
TGCGCCAGCAGCAGGAATCCAAACAGGGGGCTACCCTCCTACAATGAGCAGTTCTTC
CASSRNPNRGLPSYNEQFF
>TRBD2|TRBJ2-5|TRBV28|-
TGTGCCAGCACCATGACTAGCGGGGGGGCGGAGACCCAGTACTTC
CASTMTSGGAETQYF
>-|TRBJ1-5|TRBV21-1|-
TGTGCCAGCAGCAAGGCCCTGAATCCGGGACTCGGGCAGCCCCAGCATTTT
CASSKALNPGLGQPQHF
>TRBD2|TRBJ2-7|TRBV5-4|-
TGTGCCAGCAGCTCTGGACCAGCGGGGGCCCTCTCCTACGAGCAGTACTTC
CASSSGPAGALSYEQYF
>TRBD1|TRBJ2-2|TRBV7-2|-
TGTGCCAGCAGCTTAGCCTTAGGGACAGCGAACACCGGGGAGCTGTTTTTT
CASSLALGTANTGELFF
>TRBD1|TRBJ2-2|TRBV2|-
TGTGCCAGCCTCCGGGACAGATCGAACACCGGGGAGCTGTTTTTT
CASLRDRSNTGELFF
>-|TRBJ2-7|TRBV19|-
TGTGCCAGTAGTATAGGGGGCAGCTCCTACGAGCAGTACTTC
CASSIGGSSYEQYF
>-|TRBJ2-7|TRBV4-1|-
TGCGCCAGCAGCCAAGAAGGTCGGGGCTACGAGCAGTACTTC
CASSQEGRGYEQYF
>-|TRBJ2-5|TRBV28|-
TGTGCCAGTACACATTTGGGCGACGAGACCCAGTACTTC
CASTHLGDETQYF
>TRBD1|TRBJ1-1|TRBV4-2|-
TGTGCCAGCAGCATCAGATTGGGACAGGGAAACACTGAAGCTTTCTTT
CASSIRLGQGNTEAFF
>-|TRBJ1-1|TRBV7-9|-
TGTGCCAGCAGCCGTGACCGGGGGGCGAACACTGAAGCTTTCTTT
CASSRDRGANTEAFF
>-|TRBJ2-1|TRBV7-8|-
TGTGCCAGCAGCTTACTCGGGTTGTTGAGACACAATGAGCAGTTCTTC
CASSLLGLLRHNEQFF
>TRBD2|TRBJ2-7|TRBV18|-
TGTGCCAGCTCACCCCCTCTACTAGCGGGGAGAGGATACGAGCAGTACTTC
CASSPPLLAGRGYEQYF
>TRBD1|TRBJ2-7|TRBV5-1|-
TGCGCCAGCAGCCCCGGACAGGGGGTTTCCTACGAGCAGTACTTC
CASSPGQGVSYEQYF
>-|TRBJ2-1|TRBV7-9|-
TGTGCCAGCAGCTTAGGGCAGGGGGGATACACCTACAATGAGCAGTTCTTC
CASSLGQGGYTYNEQFF
>-|TRBJ1-5|TRBV19|-
TGTGCCAGTAGTCAACAGGGTTGGGATCAGCCCCAGCATTTT
CASSQQGWDQPQHF
>TRBD2|TRBJ2-3|TRBV19|-
TGTGCCAGTAGAGGGACTAGCGGGGGTGTCACAGATACGCAGTATTTT
CASRGTSGGVTDTQYF
>-|TRBJ2-5|TRBV28|-
TGTGCCAGCAGTTGGTTTCCGACTATACAAGAGACCCAGTACTTC
CASSWFPTIQETQYF
>TRBD1|TRBJ1-4|TRBV28|once
TGTGCCAGCAGTTCCAATAAAATAGGGGACAGGGCTCAAAAACTGTTTTTT
CASSSNKIGDRAQKLFF
>-|TRBJ1-1|TRBV7-9|-
TGTGCCGTCGTTAGGGGGACTGAAGCTTTCTTT
CAVVRGTEAFF
>TRBD2|TRBJ2-7|TRBV6-1|many
TGTGCCAGCAGTCCGGGACTAGCGGGGGGCCACGAGCAGTACTTC
CASSPGLAGGHEQYF
>TRBD1|TRBJ1-5|TRBV28|-
TGTGCCAGCAGTTGGGGACAGGAGATTGGACAGCCCCAGCATTTT
CASSWGQEIGQPQHF